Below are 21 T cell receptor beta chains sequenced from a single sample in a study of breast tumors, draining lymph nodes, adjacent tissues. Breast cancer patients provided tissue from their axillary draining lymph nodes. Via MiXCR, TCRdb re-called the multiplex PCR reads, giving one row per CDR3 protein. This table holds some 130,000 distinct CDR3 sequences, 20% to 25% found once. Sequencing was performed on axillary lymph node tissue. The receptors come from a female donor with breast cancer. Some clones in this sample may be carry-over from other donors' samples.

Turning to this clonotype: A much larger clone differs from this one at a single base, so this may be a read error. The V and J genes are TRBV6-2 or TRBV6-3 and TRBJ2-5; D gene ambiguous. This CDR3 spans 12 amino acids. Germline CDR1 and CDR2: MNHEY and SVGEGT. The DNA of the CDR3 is TGTGCCAGCAGTCACTCTTCGCAGACCCAGTACTTC. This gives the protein CASSHSSQTQYF.

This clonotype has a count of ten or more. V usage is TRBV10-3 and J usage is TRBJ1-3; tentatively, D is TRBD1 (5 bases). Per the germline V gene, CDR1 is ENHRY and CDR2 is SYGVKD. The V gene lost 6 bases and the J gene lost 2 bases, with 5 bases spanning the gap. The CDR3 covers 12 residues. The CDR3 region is CAIRDTGNTIYF. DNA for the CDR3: TGTGCCATCAGGGACACTGGAAACACCATATATTTT.

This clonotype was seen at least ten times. DNA for the CDR3: TGTGCCAGCAGCCCGGGACAGACCTACGAGCAGTACTTC. It is translated as CASSPGQTYEQYF. This chain uses TRBV18 with TRBJ2-7; 7 bases match TRBD1. Germline V gene data show CDR1 as KGHSH and CDR2 as LQKENI. Unmatched junction bases numbered 6, after V lost 8 bases and J lost 2 bases. This CDR3 comprises 13 residues.

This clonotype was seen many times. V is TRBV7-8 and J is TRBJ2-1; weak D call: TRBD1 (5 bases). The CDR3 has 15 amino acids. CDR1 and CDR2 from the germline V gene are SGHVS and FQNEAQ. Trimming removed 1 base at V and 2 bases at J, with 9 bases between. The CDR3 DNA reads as TGTGCCAGCAGCTTAGATGGCAGGGCCTACAATGAGCAGTTCTTC. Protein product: CASSLDGRAYNEQFF.

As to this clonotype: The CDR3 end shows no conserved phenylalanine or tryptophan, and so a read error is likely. DNA for the CDR3: TGCGCCAGCAGCCAGGCGACTAGCGCTAACACCGGGGAGCTGTTTCTT. Protein sequence: CASSQATSANTGELFL. This sequence joins TRBV4-3 and TRBJ2-2, with 8 bases aligning to TRBD2. V was clipped by 3 bases and J by 2 bases; unmatched bases: 5. CDR3 length equals 16 residues. CDR1 LGHNA and CDR2 YSLEER come from the germline V gene.

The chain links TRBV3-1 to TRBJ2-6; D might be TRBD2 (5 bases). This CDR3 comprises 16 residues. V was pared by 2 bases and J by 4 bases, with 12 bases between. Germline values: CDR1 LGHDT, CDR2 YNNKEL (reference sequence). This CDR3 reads CASSQMRVGGANVLTF. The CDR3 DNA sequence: TGTGCCAGCAGCCAAATGCGGGTGGGCGGGGCCAACGTCCTGACTTTC.

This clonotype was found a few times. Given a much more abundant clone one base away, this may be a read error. The CDR3 DNA follows: TGTGCCAGCAGCTTAGGCGGGGCCCCCACCCAGTACTTC. It specifies CASSLGGAPTQYF. This chain uses TRBV7-9 with TRBJ2-5; weak D call: TRBD2 (6 bases). The V gene's germline CDR1 is SEHNR and CDR2 FQNEAQ (reference sequence). V was cut by 1 base and J by 8 bases, with 11 bases left in between. The CDR3 consists of 13 residues.

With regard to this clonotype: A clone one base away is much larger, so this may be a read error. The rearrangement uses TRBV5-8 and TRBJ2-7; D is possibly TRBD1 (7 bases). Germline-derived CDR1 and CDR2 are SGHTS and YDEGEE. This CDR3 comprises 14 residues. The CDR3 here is CASSLAGGGNERYF. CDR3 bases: TGTGCCAGCAGCTTGGCAGGGGGAGGAAACGAGCGGTACTTC.

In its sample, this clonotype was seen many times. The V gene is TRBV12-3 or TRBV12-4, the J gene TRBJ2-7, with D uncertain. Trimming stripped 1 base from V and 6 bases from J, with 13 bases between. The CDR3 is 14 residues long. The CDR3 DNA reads TGTGCCAGCAGTTTAGTCGGAAGAGGCGGCGAGCAGTACTTC. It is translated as CASSLVGRGGEQYF.

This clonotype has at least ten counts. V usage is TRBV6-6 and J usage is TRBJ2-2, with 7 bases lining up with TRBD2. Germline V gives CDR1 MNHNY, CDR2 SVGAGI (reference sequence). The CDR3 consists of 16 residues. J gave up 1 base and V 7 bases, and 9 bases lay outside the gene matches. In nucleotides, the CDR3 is TGTGCCAGCATCACACGCGGGGGTGAGAACACCGGGGAGCTGTTTTTT. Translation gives CASITRGGENTGELFF.

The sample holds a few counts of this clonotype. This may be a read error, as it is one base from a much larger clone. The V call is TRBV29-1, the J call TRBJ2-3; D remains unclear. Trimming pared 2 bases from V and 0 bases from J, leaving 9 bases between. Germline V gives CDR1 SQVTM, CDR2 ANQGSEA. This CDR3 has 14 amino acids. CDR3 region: CSVERPHSTDTQYF. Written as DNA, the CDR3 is TGCAGCGTTGAAAGGCCTCACAGCACAGATACGCAGTATTTT.

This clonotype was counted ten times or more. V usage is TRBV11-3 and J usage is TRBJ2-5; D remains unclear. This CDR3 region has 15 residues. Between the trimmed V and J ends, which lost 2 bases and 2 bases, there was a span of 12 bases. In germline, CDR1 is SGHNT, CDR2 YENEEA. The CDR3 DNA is TGTGCCAGCAGCTTAAATTTCCTTAAACAAGAGACCCAGTACTTC. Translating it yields CASSLNFLKQETQYF.

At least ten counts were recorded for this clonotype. The CDR3 spells CASSYKGARSRSYNEQFF. The CDR3 region has the DNA TGTGCCAGCAGTTACAAGGGGGCGAGGTCTCGTTCCTACAATGAGCAGTTCTTC. The genes are TRBV6-5 and TRBJ2-1; 7 nucleotides match TRBD1. The CDR3 contains 18 residues. V was pared by 2 bases and J by 1 base, with 11 bases of the junction left unmatched. CDR1 and CDR2 from the germline V gene are MNHEY and SVGAGI.

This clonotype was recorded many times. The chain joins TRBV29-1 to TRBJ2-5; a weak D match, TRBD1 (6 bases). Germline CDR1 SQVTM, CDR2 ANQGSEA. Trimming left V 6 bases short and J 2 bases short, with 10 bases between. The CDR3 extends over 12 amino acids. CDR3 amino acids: CSVSQGQETQYF. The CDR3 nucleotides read TGCAGCGTCTCACAGGGACAAGAGACCCAGTACTTC.

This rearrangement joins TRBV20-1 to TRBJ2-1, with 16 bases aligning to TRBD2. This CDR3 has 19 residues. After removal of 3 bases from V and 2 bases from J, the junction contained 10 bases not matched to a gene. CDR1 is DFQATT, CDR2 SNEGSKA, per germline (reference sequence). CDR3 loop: CSASPQPGTSGRAYNEQFF. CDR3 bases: TGCAGTGCTAGTCCCCAGCCCGGGACTAGCGGGAGGGCCTACAATGAGCAGTTCTTC.

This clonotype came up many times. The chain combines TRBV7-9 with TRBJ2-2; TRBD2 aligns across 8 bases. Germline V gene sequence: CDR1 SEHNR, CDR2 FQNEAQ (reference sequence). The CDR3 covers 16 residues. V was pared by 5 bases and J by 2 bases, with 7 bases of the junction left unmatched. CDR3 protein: CASSPIGRANTGELFF. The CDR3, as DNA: TGTGCCAGCAGCCCTATCGGGAGGGCCAACACCGGGGAGCTGTTTTTT.

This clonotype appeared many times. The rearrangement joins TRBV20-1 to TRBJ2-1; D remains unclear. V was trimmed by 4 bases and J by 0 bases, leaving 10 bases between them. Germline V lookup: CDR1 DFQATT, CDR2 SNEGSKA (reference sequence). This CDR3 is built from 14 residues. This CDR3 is CSAMADSSYNEQFF. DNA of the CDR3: TGCAGTGCTATGGCAGATAGCTCCTACAATGAGCAGTTCTTC.

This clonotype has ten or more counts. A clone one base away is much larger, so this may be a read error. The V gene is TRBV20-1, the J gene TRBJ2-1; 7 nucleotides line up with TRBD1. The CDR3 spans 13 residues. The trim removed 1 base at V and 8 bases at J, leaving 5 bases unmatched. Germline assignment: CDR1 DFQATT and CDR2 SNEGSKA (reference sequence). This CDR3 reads CSARVPTGHEQFF. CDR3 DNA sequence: TGCAGTGCTAGAGTTCCGACAGGGCATGAGCAGTTCTTC.

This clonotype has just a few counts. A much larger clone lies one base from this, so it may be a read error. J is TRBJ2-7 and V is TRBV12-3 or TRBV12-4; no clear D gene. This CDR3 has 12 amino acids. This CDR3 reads CASSRLRYERYF. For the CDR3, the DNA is TGTGCCAGCAGTCGACTGAGGTACGAGCGGTACTTC.

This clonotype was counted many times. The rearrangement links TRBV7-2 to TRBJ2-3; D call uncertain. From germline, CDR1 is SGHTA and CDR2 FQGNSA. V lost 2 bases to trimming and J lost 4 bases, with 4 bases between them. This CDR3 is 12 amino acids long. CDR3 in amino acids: CASSLRPDTQYF. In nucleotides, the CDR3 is TGTGCCAGCAGCTTACGTCCAGATACGCAGTATTTT.

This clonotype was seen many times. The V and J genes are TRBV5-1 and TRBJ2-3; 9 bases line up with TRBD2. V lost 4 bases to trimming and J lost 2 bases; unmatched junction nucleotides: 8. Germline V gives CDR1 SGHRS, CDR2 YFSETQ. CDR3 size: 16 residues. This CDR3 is CASSLQAGGVTDTQYF. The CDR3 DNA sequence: TGCGCCAGCAGCCTCCAGGCGGGAGGGGTCACAGATACGCAGTATTTT. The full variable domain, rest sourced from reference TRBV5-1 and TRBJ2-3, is KAGVTQTPRYLIKTRGQQVTLSCSPISGHRSVSWYQQTPGQGLQFLFEYFSETQRNKGNFPGRFSGRQFSNSRSEMNVSTLELGDSALYLCASSLQAGGVTDTQYFGPGTRLTVL.